Following are 19 T cell receptor beta chains from one sample sequenced in a study of blood T cell repertoires in COVID-19. Sequencing used immunoSEQ multiplex PCR; TCRdb keeps in-frame clones, though not all of them. The sample gives 200,000 to 250,000 clones, roughly 86% of which show up once; approximately 8.1% is in the top ten. Sequenced: peripheral blood. All receptors derive from a woman aged 45-65 years with active or convalescent COVID-19.

As for this clone: Other DNA sequences in this specimen translate into the identical CDR3. The gene calls are TRBV5-1 and TRBJ2-2; D remains unclear. V was cut by 0 bases and J by 1 base, with 4 bases left in between. Germline V gene sequence: CDR1 SGHRS, CDR2 YFSETQ. CDR3 length: 14 amino acids. CDR3 sequence: CASSLAGNTGELFF. As DNA, the CDR3 is TGCGCCAGCAGCTTGGCGGGGAACACCGGGGAGCTGTTTTTT.

This chain joins TRBV19 and TRBJ1-2; D is undetermined. The CDR3 contains 13 residues. V lost 4 bases and J 5 bases, leaving 11 bases between the germline ends. Germline lookup yields CDR1 LNHDA and CDR2 SQIVND (reference sequence). The CDR3: CASSTQARYGYTF. DNA of the CDR3: TGTGCCAGTAGTACCCAAGCTCGTTATGGCTACACCTTC.

This clone was counted between two and nine times. This rearrangement joins TRBV9 to TRBJ1-1; D is unclear. This CDR3 comprises 15 residues. The V gene's germline CDR1 is SGDLS and CDR2 YYNGEE. V was pared by 0 bases and J by 1 base, with 10 bases between. The CDR3 nucleotides are TGTGCCAGCAGCGTAGTGGGAGGAAAGAACACTGAAGCTTTCTTT. Its translation: CASSVVGGKNTEAFF.

The rearrangement joins TRBV10-3 to TRBJ2-2; TRBD1 agrees at 9 bases. V was pared by 4 bases and J by 6 bases, with 9 bases of the junction left unmatched. This CDR3 has 16 residues. Germline CDR1 and CDR2: ENHRY and SYGVKD. In nucleotides, the CDR3 is TGTGCCATCAGTGTGGGGACAGGGTTTGGTCCCGGGGAGCTGTTTTTT. It specifies CAISVGTGFGPGELFF.

The chain carries TRBV18 and TRBJ1-1; 11 bases are a match to TRBD1. Germline loops: CDR1 KGHSH, CDR2 LQKENI. The CDR3 is made up of 15 amino acids. V shed 0 bases and J 5 bases; nucleotides not matched to a gene: 2. CDR3 loop: CASSPPGQGGTEAFF. The CDR3 nucleotides are TGTGCCAGCTCACCACCGGGACAGGGGGGGACTGAAGCTTTCTTT.

This chain links TRBV5-5 with TRBJ1-1, with a possible D match to TRBD1 (5 bases). Trimming cost V 0 bases and J 5 bases, with 11 bases left between them. Germline V gene data show CDR1 as SGHKS and CDR2 as YYEKEE (reference sequence). The CDR3 runs to 14 residues. The CDR3 sequence: CASSLAHGGTEAFF. The CDR3 nucleotides read TGTGCCAGCAGCTTGGCTCATGGGGGGACTGAAGCTTTCTTT.

This chain uses TRBV11-2 with TRBJ2-5; 11 nucleotides align to TRBD1. J gave up 4 bases and V 3 bases, and 4 bases lay outside the gene matches. Germline CDR1 SGHAT, CDR2 FQNNGV. CDR3 length: 15 residues. CDR3 residues: CASSLGQGGLETQYF. The CDR3, as DNA: TGTGCCAGCAGCTTGGGACAGGGGGGATTAGAGACCCAGTACTTC.

This clone has just a few counts. This sequence joins TRBV15 and TRBJ2-7, with 8 bases fitting TRBD2. Germline loops: CDR1 LNHNV, CDR2 YYDKDF (reference sequence). The CDR3 covers 14 residues. After removal of 7 bases from V and 0 bases from J, the junction contained 5 bases not matched to a gene. CDR3 nucleotides: TGTGCCACCAAAACTAGCGGTAGCTCCTACGAGCAGTACTTC. It is translated as CATKTSGSSYEQYF.

The J gene is TRBJ2-5, the V gene TRBV7-2; TRBD2 agrees at 11 bases. The germline gives CDR1 SGHTA, CDR2 FQGNSA. V gave up 3 bases and J gave up 7 bases; unmatched junction bases: 7. The CDR3 has 15 amino acids. CDR3 DNA: TGTGCCAGCAGCTTCTTCGGGACTAGCGGTGGGACCCAGTACTTC. The encoded protein is CASSFFGTSGGTQYF.

The chain joins TRBV5-1 to TRBJ1-2, with D maybe TRBD1 (6 bases). V was pared by 0 bases and J by 6 bases, with 6 bases between. Germline values: CDR1 SGHRS, CDR2 YFSETQ. The length of the CDR3 is 12 residues. The chain's CDR3 is CASSLEGDGYTF. CDR3 nucleotides: TGCGCCAGCAGCTTGGAGGGGGATGGCTACACCTTC.

This chain links TRBV29-1 with TRBJ2-1, with 11 bases matching TRBD2. V gave up 5 bases and J gave up 4 bases; unmatched junction bases: 10. The CDR3 is 16 amino acids. Germline CDR1 is SQVTM and CDR2 is ANQGSEA. The CDR3 sequence is CSVLGLAGGQYNEQFF. CDR3 coding DNA: TGCAGCGTTTTGGGGCTAGCGGGAGGACAATACAATGAGCAGTTCTTC.

This chain uses TRBV4-2 with TRBJ1-1; TRBD1 aligns across 12 bases. Germline CDR1 LGHNA, CDR2 YNFKEQ. The CDR3 is made up of 19 amino acids. The V segment lost 4 bases and the J segment 6 bases; nucleotides outside the gene matches: 18. The CDR3 spells CASSRDPTGTGGERSEAFF. The CDR3 DNA is TGTGCCAGCAGCCGGGACCCGACGGGGACAGGGGGCGAAAGGTCTGAAGCTTTCTTT.

The chain employs TRBV30 and TRBJ1-6; D might be TRBD1 (5 bases). Per the germline V gene, CDR1 is GTSNPN and CDR2 is SVGIG (reference sequence). Deletions cut 4 bases from V and 2 bases from J, with 9 bases between. This CDR3 is 14 amino acids long. The CDR3: CAWKQQAYNSPLHF. CDR3 nucleotides: TGTGCCTGGAAGCAACAGGCCTATAATTCACCCCTCCACTTT.

J is TRBJ2-4 and V is TRBV3-1 (or the pseudogene TRBV3-2); 11 nucleotides align to TRBD1. The CDR3 runs 18 residues. Germline-derived CDR1 and CDR2 are LGHDT and YNNKEL (reference sequence). V dropped 2 bases and J dropped 6; count of bases not matched to a gene: 12. The chain's CDR3 is CASSQLPGQGGLGNIQYF. In DNA, the CDR3 is TGTGCCAGCAGCCAATTGCCGGGACAGGGGGGTTTGGGAAACATTCAGTACTTC.

CDR3 coding DNA: TGCGCCAGCGGGACAGGGGGAGACTATGGCTACACCTTC. Translated, it gives CASGTGGDYGYTF. The chain employs TRBV5-1 and TRBJ1-2, with TRBD1 identical over 11 bases. The V and J ends lost 7 bases and 3 bases, in that order; junction bases with no gene match: 2. The length of the CDR3 is 13 residues. Germline V lookup: CDR1 SGHRS, CDR2 YFSETQ.

This chain joins TRBV28 and TRBJ1-1; D remains ambiguous. In germline, CDR1 is MDHEN, CDR2 SYDVKM. CDR3 size: 13 residues. V was cut by 3 bases and J by 3 bases, with 8 bases left in between. Here the CDR3 DNA reads TGTGCCAGCAGTTTCGATCGGTACACTGAAGCTTTCTTT. This codes for CASSFDRYTEAFF.

The genes are TRBV14 and TRBJ1-1; a possible D gene is TRBD1 (6 bases). V was clipped by 5 bases and J by 4 bases, with 11 bases between them. The V gene's germline CDR1 is SGHDN and CDR2 FVKESK. This CDR3 is 13 amino acids long. The CDR3 region is CASSSDRRTEAFF. The CDR3 DNA is TGTGCCAGCAGCTCAGACAGGCGCACTGAAGCTTTCTTT. The variable domain in full, with the rest retrieved from reference TRBV14 and TRBJ1-1, is EAGVTQFPSHSVIEKGQTVTLRCDPISGHDNLYWYRRVMGKEIKFLLHFVKESKQDESGMPNNRFLAERTGGTYSTLKVQPAELEDSGVYFCASSSDRRTEAFFGQGTRLTVV.

The V and J genes are TRBV7-9 and TRBJ2-7; 7 bases align to TRBD1. The V gene's germline CDR1 is SEHNR and CDR2 FQNEAQ (reference sequence). V shed 3 bases, J shed 5 bases, and the junction held 7 bases outside the gene matches. The CDR3 extends over 14 amino acids. The CDR3 region has the DNA TGTGCCAGCAGCTTGACAGGGCCTAGGAACGAGCAGTACTTC. Its protein is CASSLTGPRNEQYF. The full variable domain, its missing parts supplied by reference TRBV7-9 and TRBJ2-7, is DTGVSQNPRHKITKRGQNVTFRCDPISEHNRLYWYRQTLGQGPEFLTYFQNEAQLEKSRLLSDRFSAERPKGSFSTLEIQRTEQGDSAMYLCASSLTGPRNEQYFGPGTRLTVT.

This clone was seen just once. The chain employs TRBV4-2 and TRBJ1-2; no clear D. Per the germline V gene, CDR1 is LGHNA and CDR2 is YNFKEQ. CDR3 length equals 15 residues. The V end was cut by 1 base, the J end by 4 bases, with 13 bases between. The CDR3 DNA is TGTGCCAGCAGCCAAGGGGCAGGCGATTTCTATGGCTACACCTTC. This translates into CASSQGAGDFYGYTF.